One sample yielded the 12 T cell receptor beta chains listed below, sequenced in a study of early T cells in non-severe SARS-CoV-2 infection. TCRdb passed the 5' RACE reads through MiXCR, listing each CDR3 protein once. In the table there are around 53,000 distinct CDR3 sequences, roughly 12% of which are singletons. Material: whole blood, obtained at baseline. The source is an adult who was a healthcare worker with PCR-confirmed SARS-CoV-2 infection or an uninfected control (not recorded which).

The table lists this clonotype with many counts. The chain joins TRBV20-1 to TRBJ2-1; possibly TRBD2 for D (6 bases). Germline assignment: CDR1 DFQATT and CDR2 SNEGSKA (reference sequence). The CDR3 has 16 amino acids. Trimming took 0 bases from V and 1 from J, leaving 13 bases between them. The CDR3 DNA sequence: TGCAGTGCTAGAGATCCTAGGAGCGGGTCCTACAATGAGCAGTTCTTC. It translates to CSARDPRSGSYNEQFF.

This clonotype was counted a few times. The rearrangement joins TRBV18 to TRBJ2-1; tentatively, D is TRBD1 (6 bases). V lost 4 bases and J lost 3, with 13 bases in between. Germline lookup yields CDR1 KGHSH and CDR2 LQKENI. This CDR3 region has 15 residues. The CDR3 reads CASSLVRTDYNEQFF. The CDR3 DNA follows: TGTGCCAGCTCACTGGTTCGGACAGACTACAATGAGCAGTTCTTC.

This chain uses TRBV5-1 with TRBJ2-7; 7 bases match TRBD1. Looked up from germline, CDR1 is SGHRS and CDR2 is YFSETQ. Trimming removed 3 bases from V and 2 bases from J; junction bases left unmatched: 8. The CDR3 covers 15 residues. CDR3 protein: CASSSRAGGTYEQYF. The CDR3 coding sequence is TGCGCCAGCAGCTCGCGGGCAGGGGGAACCTACGAGCAGTACTTC.

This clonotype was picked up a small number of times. CDR3 DNA sequence: TGTGCCAGCAGTTACCCCCTTGGACAGGGCAAAGTCGACATTCAGTACTTC. This codes for CASSYPLGQGKVDIQYF. The V gene is TRBV6-2 or TRBV6-3, the J gene TRBJ2-4; 8 bases map to TRBD1. The CDR3 has 17 amino acids. CDR1 and CDR2 (germline): MNHEY, SVGEGT. J was trimmed by 8 bases and V by 2 bases; bases with no gene match: 14.

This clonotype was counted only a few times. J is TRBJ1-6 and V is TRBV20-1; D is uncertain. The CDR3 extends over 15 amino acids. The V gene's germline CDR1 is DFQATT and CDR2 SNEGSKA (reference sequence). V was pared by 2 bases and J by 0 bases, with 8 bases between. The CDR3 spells CSARIQSSYNSPLHF. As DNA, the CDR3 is TGCAGTGCTAGAATACAGAGCTCCTATAATTCACCCCTCCACTTT.

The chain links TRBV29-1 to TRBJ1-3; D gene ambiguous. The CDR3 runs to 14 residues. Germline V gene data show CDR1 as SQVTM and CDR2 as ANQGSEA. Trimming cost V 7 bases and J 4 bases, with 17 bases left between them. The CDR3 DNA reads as TGCAGCGCGAGGGAGTATGGACCCGGAAACACCATATATTTT. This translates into CSAREYGPGNTIYF.

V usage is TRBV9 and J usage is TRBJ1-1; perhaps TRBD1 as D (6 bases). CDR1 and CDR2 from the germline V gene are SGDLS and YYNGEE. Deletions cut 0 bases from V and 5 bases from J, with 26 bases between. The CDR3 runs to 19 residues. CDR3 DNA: TGTGCCAGCAGCGTAGCCCCCGCCCCCCAGGGGCTAGAGGGGACTGAAGCTTTCTTT. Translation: CASSVAPAPQGLEGTEAFF.

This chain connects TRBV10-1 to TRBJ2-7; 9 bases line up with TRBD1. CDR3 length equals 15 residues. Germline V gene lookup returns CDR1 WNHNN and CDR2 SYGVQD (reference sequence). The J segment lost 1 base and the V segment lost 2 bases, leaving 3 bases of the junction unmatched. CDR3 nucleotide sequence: TGCGCCAGCAGTGAGGCGGGGACAGGGTCCTACGAGCAGTACTTC. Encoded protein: CASSEAGTGSYEQYF.

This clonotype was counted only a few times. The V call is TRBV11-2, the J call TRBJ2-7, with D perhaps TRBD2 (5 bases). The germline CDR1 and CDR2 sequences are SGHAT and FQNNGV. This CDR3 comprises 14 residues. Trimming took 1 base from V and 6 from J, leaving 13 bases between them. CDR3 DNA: TGTGCCAGCAGCTTAGCCCGAGGGAGCGGCGAGCAGTACTTC. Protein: CASSLARGSGEQYF.

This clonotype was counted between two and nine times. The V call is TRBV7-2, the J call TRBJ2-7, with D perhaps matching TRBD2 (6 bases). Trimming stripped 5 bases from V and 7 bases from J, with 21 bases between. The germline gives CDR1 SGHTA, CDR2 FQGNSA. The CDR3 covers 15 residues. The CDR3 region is CASSITSGPAGEQYF. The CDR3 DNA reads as TGTGCCAGCAGCATCACCTCAGGGCCCGCGGGGGAGCAGTACTTC.

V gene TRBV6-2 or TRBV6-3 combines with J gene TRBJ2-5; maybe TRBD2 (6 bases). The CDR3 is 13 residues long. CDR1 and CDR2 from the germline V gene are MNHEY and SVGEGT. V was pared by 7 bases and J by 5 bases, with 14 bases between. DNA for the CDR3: TGTGCCAGCACCCTTGGAGGGGCGGAGACCCAGTACTTC. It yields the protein CASTLGGAETQYF.

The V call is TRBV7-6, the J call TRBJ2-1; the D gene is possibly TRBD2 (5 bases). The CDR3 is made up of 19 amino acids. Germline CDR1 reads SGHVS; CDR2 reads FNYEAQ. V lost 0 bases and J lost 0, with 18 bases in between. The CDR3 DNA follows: TGTGCCAGCAGCTTAGCGCAAAGCCCGGGGAAAAGCTCCTACAATGAGCAGTTCTTC. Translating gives CASSLAQSPGKSSYNEQFF.